The source of this T cell receptor (beta chain) is a study of T cell changes during pregnancy in multiple sclerosis. The CDR3 spans 15 residues. With 0 bases removed from V and 3 bases from J, the gap between germline ends came to 11 bases. The germline gives CDR1 GTSNPN, CDR2 SVGIG (reference sequence). The protocol was immunoSEQ multiplex PCR, while the TCRdb copy is restricted to in-frame clones and leaves out a portion. This sample has fewer than 65,000 clones; about nine tenths occur once, and the top ten carry roughly a tenth. Sequences were derived from CD8+ T cells from peripheral blood mononuclear cells, sampled after pregnancy. The rearrangement joins TRBV30 to TRBJ1-4; tentatively, D is TRBD1 (6 bases). This receptor was identified in a female donor with multiple sclerosis, enrolled in a pregnancy study. This CDR3 reads CAWSVAGAPNEKLFF. Here the CDR3 DNA reads TGTGCCTGGAGTGTAGCGGGGGCTCCTAATGAAAAACTGTTTTTT.